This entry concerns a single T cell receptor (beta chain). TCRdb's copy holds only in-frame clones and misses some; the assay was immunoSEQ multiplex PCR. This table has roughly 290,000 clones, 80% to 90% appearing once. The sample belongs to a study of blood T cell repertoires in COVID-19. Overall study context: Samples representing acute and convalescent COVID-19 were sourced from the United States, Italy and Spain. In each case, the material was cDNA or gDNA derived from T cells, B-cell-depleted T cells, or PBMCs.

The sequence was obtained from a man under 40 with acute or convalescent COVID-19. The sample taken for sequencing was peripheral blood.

The chain's CDR3 is CAWSVWQGGTGELFF. CDR3 nucleotides: TGTGCCTGGAGTGTATGGCAGGGTGGCACCGGGGAGCTGTTTTTT. This chain connects TRBV30 to TRBJ2-2; tentatively, D is TRBD1 (5 bases). The CDR3 spans 15 residues. Trimming took 0 bases from V and 4 from J, leaving 12 bases between them. CDR1 is GTSNPN, CDR2 SVGIG, per germline (reference sequence).